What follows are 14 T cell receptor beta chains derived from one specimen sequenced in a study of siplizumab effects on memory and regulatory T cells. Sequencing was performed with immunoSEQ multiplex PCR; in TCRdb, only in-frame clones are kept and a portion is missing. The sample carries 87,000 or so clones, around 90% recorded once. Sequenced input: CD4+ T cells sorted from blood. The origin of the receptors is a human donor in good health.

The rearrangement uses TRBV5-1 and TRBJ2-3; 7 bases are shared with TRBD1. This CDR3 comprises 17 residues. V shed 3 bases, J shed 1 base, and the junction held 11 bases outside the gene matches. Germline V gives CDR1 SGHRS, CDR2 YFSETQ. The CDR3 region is CASSSSVTGVGTDTQYF. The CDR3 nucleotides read TGCGCCAGCAGCTCCTCCGTCACAGGGGTTGGCACAGATACGCAGTATTTT.

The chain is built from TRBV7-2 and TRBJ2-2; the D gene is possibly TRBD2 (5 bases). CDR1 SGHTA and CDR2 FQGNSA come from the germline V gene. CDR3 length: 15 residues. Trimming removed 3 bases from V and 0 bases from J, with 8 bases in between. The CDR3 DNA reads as TGTGCCAGCAGCTTGTACGGGACGAACACCGGGGAGCTGTTTTTT. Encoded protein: CASSLYGTNTGELFF.

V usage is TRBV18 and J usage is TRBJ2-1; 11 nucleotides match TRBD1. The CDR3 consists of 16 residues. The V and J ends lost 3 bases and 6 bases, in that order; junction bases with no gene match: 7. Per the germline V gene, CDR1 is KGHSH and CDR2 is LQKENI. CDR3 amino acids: CASSPWTGGEFNEQFF. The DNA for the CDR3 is TGTGCCAGCTCACCTTGGACAGGGGGCGAGTTCAATGAGCAGTTCTTC.

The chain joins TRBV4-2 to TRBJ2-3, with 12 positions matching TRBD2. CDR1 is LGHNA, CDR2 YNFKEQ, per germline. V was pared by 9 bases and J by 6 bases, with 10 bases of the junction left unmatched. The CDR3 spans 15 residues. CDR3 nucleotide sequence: TGTGCCAGTTCTCTAGCGGGAGGGCCGCATGATACGCAGTATTTT. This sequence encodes CASSLAGGPHDTQYF.

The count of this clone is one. The CDR3: CASSIKALGSYEQYF. The CDR3 region has the DNA TGTGCCAGTAGTATAAAGGCCCTAGGCTCCTACGAGCAGTACTTC. The rearrangement joins TRBV19 to TRBJ2-7, with D uncertain. V lost 2 bases and J lost 0, with 11 bases in between. CDR1 and CDR2 (germline): LNHDA, SQIVND (reference sequence). There are 15 residues in the CDR3.

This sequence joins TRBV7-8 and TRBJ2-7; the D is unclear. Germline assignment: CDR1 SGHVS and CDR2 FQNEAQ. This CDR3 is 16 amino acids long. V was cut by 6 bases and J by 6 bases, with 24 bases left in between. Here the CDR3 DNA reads TGTGCCAGCAGGGTAACCATGGCGCTAGACCCAGCCGAGCAGTACTTC. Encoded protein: CASRVTMALDPAEQYF.

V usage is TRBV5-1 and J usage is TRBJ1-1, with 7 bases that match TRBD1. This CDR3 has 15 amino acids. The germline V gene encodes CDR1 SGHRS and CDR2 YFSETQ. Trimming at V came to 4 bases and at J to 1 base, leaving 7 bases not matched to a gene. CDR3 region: CASSPWDSKNTEAFF. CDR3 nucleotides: TGCGCCAGCAGCCCATGGGACAGTAAGAACACTGAAGCTTTCTTT.

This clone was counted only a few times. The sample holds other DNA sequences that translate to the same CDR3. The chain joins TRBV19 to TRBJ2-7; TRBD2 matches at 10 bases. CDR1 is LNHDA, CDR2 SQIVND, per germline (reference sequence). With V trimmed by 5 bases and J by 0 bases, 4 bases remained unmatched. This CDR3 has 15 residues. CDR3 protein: CASSPRTSGSYEQYF. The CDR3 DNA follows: TGTGCCAGTAGTCCTCGGACTAGCGGCTCCTACGAGCAGTACTTC.

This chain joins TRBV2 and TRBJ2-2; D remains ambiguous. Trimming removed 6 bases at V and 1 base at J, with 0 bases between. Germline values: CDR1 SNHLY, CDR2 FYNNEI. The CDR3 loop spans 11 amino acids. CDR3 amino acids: CASRNTGELFF. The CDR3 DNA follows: TGTGCCAGCAGGAACACCGGGGAGCTGTTTTTT.

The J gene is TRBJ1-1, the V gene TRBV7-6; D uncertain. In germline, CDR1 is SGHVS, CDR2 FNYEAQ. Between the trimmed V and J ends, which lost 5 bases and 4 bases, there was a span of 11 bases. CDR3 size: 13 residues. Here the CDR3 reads CASSPRKGTEAFF. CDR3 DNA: TGTGCCAGCAGCCCGAGGAAGGGCACTGAAGCTTTCTTT.

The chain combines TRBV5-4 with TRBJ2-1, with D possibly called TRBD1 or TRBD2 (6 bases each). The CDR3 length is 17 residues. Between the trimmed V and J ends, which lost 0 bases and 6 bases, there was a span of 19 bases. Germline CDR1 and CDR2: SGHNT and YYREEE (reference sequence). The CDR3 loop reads CASSLVGGELGGNEQFF. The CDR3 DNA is TGTGCCAGCAGCTTGGTTGGCGGGGAATTAGGGGGCAATGAGCAGTTCTTC.

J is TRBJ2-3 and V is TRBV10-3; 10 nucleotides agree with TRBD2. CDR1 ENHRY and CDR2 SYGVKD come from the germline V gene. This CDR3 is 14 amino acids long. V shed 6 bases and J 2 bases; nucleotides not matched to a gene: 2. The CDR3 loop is CAIRTSGPTDTQYF. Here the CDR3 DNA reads TGTGCCATCAGGACTAGCGGGCCCACAGATACGCAGTATTTT.

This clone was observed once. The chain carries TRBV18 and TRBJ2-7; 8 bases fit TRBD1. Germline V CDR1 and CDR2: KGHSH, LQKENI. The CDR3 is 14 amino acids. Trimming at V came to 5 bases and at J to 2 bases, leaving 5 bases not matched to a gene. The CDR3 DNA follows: TGTGCCAGCTCAACGACAGGGGCGGCCTACGAGCAGTACTTC. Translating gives CASSTTGAAYEQYF.

DNA of the CDR3: TGTGCCACCAGCAAACAACAGGGGGTGGTCGGGGAGCTGTTTTTT. This encodes CATSKQQGVVGELFF. This chain joins TRBV15 and TRBJ2-2, with 8 bases identical to TRBD1. Germline V lookup: CDR1 LNHNV, CDR2 YYDKDF (reference sequence). The CDR3 extends over 15 amino acids. After removal of 4 bases from V and 7 bases from J, the junction contained 8 bases not matched to a gene.